The 9 T cell receptor beta chains reported below all come from one sample, sequenced in a study of Ad26.COV2.S vaccination and SARS-CoV-2 variants. Sequenced by immunoSEQ multiplex PCR; TCRdb stores in-frame clones only, minus some. Of 180,000 or so clones listed, around 85% were seen once; the top ten hold about 5.5%. This sample comprised peripheral blood, obtained after recovery from COVID-19. These receptors all stem from a human donor who had recovered from COVID-19.

V and J are TRBV6-5 and TRBJ2-4; D tentatively reads TRBD1 or TRBD2 (5 bases each). Between the trimmed V and J ends, which lost 7 bases and 1 base, there was a span of 11 bases. CDR3 length: 14 residues. Germline CDR1 and CDR2: MNHEY and SVGAGI. CDR3 region: CASNSGSAKNIQYF. For the CDR3, the DNA is TGTGCCAGCAACTCAGGGAGTGCCAAAAACATTCAGTACTTC.

J is TRBJ1-2 and V is TRBV7-9; the D gene is possibly TRBD1 (5 bases). This CDR3 comprises 13 residues. Germline V gene data show CDR1 as SEHNR and CDR2 as FQNEAQ (reference sequence). CDR3 sequence reads: CAGTEALNYGYTF. CDR3 nucleotides: TGTGCTGGGACGGAGGCCCTAAACTATGGCTACACCTTC.

The chain combines TRBV4-2 with TRBJ2-5; D is unclear. V lost 1 base and J 4 bases, leaving 13 bases between the germline ends. The CDR3 spans 15 residues. CDR1 LGHNA and CDR2 YNFKEQ come from the germline V gene. In nucleotides, the CDR3 is TGTGCCAGCAGCCAAGGATTAGGCAGGTTAGAGACCCAGTACTTC. It specifies CASSQGLGRLETQYF.

This clone was found once. Distinct nucleotide sequences in the sample also encode this CDR3. The chain employs TRBV27 and TRBJ2-1, with 12 bases identical to TRBD2. Germline loops: CDR1 MNHEY, CDR2 SMNVEV (reference sequence). After removal of 4 bases from V and 3 bases from J, the junction contained 1 base not matched to a gene. CDR3 size: 15 residues. In DNA, the CDR3 is TGTGCCAGCAGTTCGGGACTAGCGGGCTACAATGAGCAGTTCTTC. Its protein product is CASSSGLAGYNEQFF.

The V and J genes are TRBV2 and TRBJ1-1, with D possibly TRBD1 on 5 matching bases. Per germline, CDR1 SNHLY and CDR2 FYNNEI. The CDR3 length is 15 residues. Trimming cost V 7 bases and J 2 bases, with 17 bases left between them. The CDR3, as DNA: TGTGCCAGCACCTTGAGAAGGACAAGCAACACTGAAGCTTTCTTT. Translation gives CASTLRRTSNTEAFF.

The chain carries TRBV7-2 and TRBJ2-7, with 12 bases matching TRBD2. The CDR3 extends over 15 amino acids. The J segment lost 0 bases and the V segment lost 5 bases, leaving 2 bases of the junction unmatched. Per the germline V gene, CDR1 is SGHTA and CDR2 is FQGNSA. The CDR3 protein is CASSTTSGGSYEQYF. CDR3 nucleotide sequence: TGTGCCAGCAGCACGACTAGCGGGGGCTCCTACGAGCAGTACTTC.

The chain couples TRBV5-6 to TRBJ1-2, with D perhaps matching TRBD1 (6 bases). This CDR3 is built from 15 residues. Trimming removed 0 bases at V and 4 bases at J, with 13 bases between. Germline CDR1 is SGHDT and CDR2 is YYEEEE. The CDR3 sequence is CASSLEPRGCYGYTF. In nucleotides, the CDR3 is TGTGCCAGCAGCTTGGAGCCCAGGGGATGCTATGGCTACACCTTC.

The chain recombines TRBV14 with TRBJ2-1; the match to TRBD2 covers 8 bases. This CDR3 comprises 17 residues. The germline gives CDR1 SGHDN, CDR2 FVKESK. The junction had 11 bases not matched to a gene; V was cut back by 4 bases and J by 3 bases. The CDR3 DNA is TGTGCCAGCAGCCGGCATACCTCACTAGCGGACTACAATGAGCAGTTCTTC. Amino acids: CASSRHTSLADYNEQFF.

This clone came up once. The rearrangement joins TRBV12-3 or TRBV12-4 to TRBJ1-2; D is undetermined. The CDR3 extends over 10 amino acids. V dropped 5 bases and J dropped 5 bases, with 3 bases sitting between them. CDR3: CASSQYGYTF. For the CDR3, the DNA is TGTGCCAGCAGTCAATATGGCTACACCTTC.